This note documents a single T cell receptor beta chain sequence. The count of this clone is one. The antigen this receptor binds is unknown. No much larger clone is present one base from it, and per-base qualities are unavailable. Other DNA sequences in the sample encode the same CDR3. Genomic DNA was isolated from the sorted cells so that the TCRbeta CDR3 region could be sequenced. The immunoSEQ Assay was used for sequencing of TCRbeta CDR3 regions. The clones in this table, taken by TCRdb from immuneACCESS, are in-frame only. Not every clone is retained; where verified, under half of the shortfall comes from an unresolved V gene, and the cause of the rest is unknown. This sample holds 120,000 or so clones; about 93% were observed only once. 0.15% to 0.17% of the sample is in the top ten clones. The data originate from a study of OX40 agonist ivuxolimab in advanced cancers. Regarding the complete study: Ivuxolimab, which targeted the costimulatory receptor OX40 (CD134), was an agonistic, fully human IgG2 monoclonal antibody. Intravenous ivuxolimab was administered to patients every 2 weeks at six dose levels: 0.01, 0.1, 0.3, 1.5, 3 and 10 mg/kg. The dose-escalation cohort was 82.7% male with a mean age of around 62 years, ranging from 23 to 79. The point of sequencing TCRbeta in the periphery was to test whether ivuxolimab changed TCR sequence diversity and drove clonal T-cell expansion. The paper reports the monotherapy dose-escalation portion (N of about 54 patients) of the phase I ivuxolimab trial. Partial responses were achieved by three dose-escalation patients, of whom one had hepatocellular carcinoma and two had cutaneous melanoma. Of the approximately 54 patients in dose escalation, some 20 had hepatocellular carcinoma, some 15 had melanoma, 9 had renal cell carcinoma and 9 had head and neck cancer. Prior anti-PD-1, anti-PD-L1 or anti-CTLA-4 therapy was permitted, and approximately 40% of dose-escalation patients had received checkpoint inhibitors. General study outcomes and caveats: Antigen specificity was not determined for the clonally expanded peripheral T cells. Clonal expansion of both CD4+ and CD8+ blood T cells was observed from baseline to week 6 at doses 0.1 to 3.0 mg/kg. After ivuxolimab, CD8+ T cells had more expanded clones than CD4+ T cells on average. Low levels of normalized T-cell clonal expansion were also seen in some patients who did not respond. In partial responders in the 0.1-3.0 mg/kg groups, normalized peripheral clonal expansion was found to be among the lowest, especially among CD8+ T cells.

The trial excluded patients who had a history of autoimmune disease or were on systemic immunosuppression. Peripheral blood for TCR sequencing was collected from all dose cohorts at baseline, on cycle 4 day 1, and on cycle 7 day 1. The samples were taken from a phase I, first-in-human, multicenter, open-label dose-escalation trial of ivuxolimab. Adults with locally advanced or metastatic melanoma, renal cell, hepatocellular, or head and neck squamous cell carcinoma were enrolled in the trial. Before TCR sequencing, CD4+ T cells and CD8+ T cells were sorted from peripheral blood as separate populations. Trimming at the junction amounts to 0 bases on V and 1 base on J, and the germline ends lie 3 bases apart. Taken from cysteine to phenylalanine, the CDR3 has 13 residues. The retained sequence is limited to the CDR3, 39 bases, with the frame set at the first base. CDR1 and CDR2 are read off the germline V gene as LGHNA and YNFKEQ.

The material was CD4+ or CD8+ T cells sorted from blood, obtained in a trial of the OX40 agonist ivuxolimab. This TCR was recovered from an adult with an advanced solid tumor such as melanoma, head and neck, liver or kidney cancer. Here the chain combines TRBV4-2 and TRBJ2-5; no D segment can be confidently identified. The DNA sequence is TGTGCCAGCAGCCAAGACCTCCAAGAGACCCAGTACTTC. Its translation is CASSQDLQETQYF.